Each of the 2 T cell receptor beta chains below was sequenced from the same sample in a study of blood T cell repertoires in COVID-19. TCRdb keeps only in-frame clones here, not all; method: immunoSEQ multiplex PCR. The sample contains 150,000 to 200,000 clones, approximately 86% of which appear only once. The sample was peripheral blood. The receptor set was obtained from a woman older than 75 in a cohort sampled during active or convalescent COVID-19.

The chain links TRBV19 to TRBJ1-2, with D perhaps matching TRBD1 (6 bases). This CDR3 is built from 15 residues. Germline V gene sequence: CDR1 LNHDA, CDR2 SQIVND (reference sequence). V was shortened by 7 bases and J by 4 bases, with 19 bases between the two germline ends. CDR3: CASTGIATGLYGYTF. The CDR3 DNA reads TGTGCCAGTACCGGAATAGCGACAGGCCTCTATGGCTACACCTTC. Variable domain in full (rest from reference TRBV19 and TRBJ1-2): DGGITQSPKYLFRKEGQNVTLSCEQNLNHDAMYWYRQDPGQGLRLIYYSQIVNDFQKGDIAEGYSVSREKKESFPLTVTSAQKNPTAFYLCASTGIATGLYGYTFGSGTRLTVV.

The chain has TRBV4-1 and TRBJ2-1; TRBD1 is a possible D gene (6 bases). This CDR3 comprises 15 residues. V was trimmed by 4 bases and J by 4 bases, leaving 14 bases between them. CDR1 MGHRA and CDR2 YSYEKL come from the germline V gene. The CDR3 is CASSLVQGTYNEQFF. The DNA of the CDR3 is TGCGCCAGCAGCCTGGTTCAGGGGACATACAATGAGCAGTTCTTC.